A single sample gave rise to the 26 T cell receptor beta chains below, sequenced in a study of blood T cell repertoires in COVID-19. The assay was immunoSEQ multiplex PCR, and TCRdb's table has in-frame clones only and misses some. The repertoire holds around 440,000 clones, with more than 70% as singletons. Sequenced sample: peripheral blood. The receptors were gathered from a woman aged 50 to 60 with COVID-19, enrolled during active disease.

This chain joins TRBV27 and TRBJ1-1, with 8 bases that match TRBD1. J was trimmed by 3 bases and V by 7 bases; bases with no gene match: 7. The germline V gene encodes CDR1 MNHEY and CDR2 SMNVEV (reference sequence). This CDR3 is built from 14 residues. The CDR3 nucleotides are TGTGCCAGCAACACCGGGACAGGAGACACTGAAGCTTTCTTT. Translated, it gives CASNTGTGDTEAFF.

J is TRBJ2-2 and V is TRBV7-8, with 9 bases matching TRBD2. This CDR3 has 16 amino acids. Germline-derived CDR1 and CDR2 are SGHVS and FQNEAQ. Losses at the gene ends were 5 bases for V and 7 bases for J; bases not matched to a gene: 11. CDR3 DNA: TGTGCCAGCAGCCAAACTAGCGGGTATGGCGACGGGGAGCTGTTTTTT. Protein: CASSQTSGYGDGELFF.

The chain joins TRBV27 to TRBJ1-2; D is possibly TRBD1 (5 bases). The V gene's germline CDR1 is MNHEY and CDR2 SMNVEV (reference sequence). V lost 6 bases to trimming and J lost 8 bases, with 22 bases between them. The CDR3 contains 15 residues. The CDR3 is CASSPLASRAGGYTF. Here the CDR3 DNA reads TGTGCCAGCAGCCCCCTTGCGTCCAGAGCAGGGGGCTACACCTTC.

The chain recombines TRBV4-1 with TRBJ1-1; no clear D. V dropped 1 base and J dropped 4 bases, with 13 bases sitting between them. This CDR3 contains 15 residues. The V gene's germline CDR1 is MGHRA and CDR2 YSYEKL. The CDR3 nucleotides are TGCGCCAGCAGCCAAGTACCAGGAGGAGGCACTGAAGCTTTCTTT. It is translated as CASSQVPGGGTEAFF.

V usage is TRBV7-9 and J usage is TRBJ2-7; D not certain. CDR3 length equals 11 residues. Per germline, CDR1 SEHNR and CDR2 FQNEAQ (reference sequence). V dropped 4 bases and J dropped 13 bases, with 14 bases sitting between them. CDR3 region: CASSSRDSIYF. The CDR3 coding sequence is TGTGCCAGCAGCTCGAGAGACTCAATCTACTTC. Drawing the rest from reference TRBV7-9 and TRBJ2-7, the complete variable domain is DTGVSQNPRHKITKRGQNVTFRCDPISEHNRLYWYRQTLGQGPEFLTYFQNEAQLEKSRLLSDRFSAERPKGSFSTLEIQRTEQGDSAMYLCASSSRDSIYFGPGTRLTVT.

The count of this clone is one. The rearrangement links TRBV30 to TRBJ2-3, with D perhaps TRBD1 (6 bases). CDR1 is GTSNPN, CDR2 SVGIG, per germline (reference sequence). The CDR3 consists of 15 residues. With 1 base removed from V and 2 bases from J, the gap between germline ends came to 13 bases. The CDR3 region has the DNA TGTGCCTGGAGTGGGGACACGATCTACACAGATACGCAGTATTTT. This sequence encodes CAWSGDTIYTDTQYF.

The chain couples TRBV18 to TRBJ1-2, with 8 bases that match TRBD1. The V gene's germline CDR1 is KGHSH and CDR2 LQKENI. The CDR3 covers 15 residues. The junction had 9 bases not matched to a gene; V was cut back by 3 bases and J by 6 bases. CDR3 region: CASSPQDREIHGYTF. The CDR3 coding sequence is TGTGCCAGCTCACCGCAGGACAGGGAGATCCATGGCTACACCTTC.

The chain combines TRBV5-1 with TRBJ1-1, with 7 bases identical to TRBD1. V was pared by 4 bases and J by 1 base, with 4 bases of the junction left unmatched. CDR1 SGHRS and CDR2 YFSETQ come from the germline V gene. The CDR3 totals 14 residues. CDR3 in amino acids: CASSQGTENTEAFF. The CDR3 region has the DNA TGCGCCAGCAGCCAGGGGACAGAGAACACTGAAGCTTTCTTT.

CDR3 protein: CASSYSKRGHTEAFF. CDR3 coding DNA: TGTGCCAGCAGTTACTCGAAAAGGGGCCACACTGAAGCTTTCTTT. This rearrangement joins TRBV6-2 or TRBV6-3 to TRBJ1-1; weak D call: TRBD1 (5 bases). V was cut by 0 bases and J by 3 bases, with 11 bases left in between. Germline values: CDR1 MNHEY, CDR2 SVGEGT. This CDR3 is built from 15 residues.

The rearrangement links TRBV9 to TRBJ1-2; 8 bases match TRBD1. V lost 3 bases to trimming and J lost 8 bases; unmatched junction nucleotides: 9. The germline CDR1 and CDR2 sequences are SGDLS and YYNGEE. The CDR3 is 14 amino acids. The CDR3, as DNA: TGTGCCAGCAGCGCTGACAGGGGTAAACAAGGCTACACCTTC. Amino acids: CASSADRGKQGYTF.

CDR3 amino acids: CAWIINQGRAFF. DNA of the CDR3: TGTGCCTGGATAATAAACCAGGGGAGAGCTTTCTTT. This chain connects TRBV30 to TRBJ1-1; tentative D call: TRBD1 (6 bases). This CDR3 has 12 residues. Trimming shortened V by 4 bases and J by 10 bases, and 16 bases separated the two germline ends. Germline values: CDR1 GTSNPN, CDR2 SVGIG (reference sequence). The full variable domain, its missing parts supplied by reference TRBV30 and TRBJ1-1, is SQTIHQWPATLVQPVGSPLSLECTVEGTSNPNLYWYRQAAGRGLQLLFYSVGIGQISSEVPQNLSASRPQDRQFILSSKKLLLSDSGFYLCAWIINQGRAFFGQGTRLTVV.

V gene TRBV21-1 combines with J gene TRBJ2-2; TRBD1 reflects the table's D call only, with no check against the DNA. TRBV21-1 is tagged as a pseudogene. This CDR3 has 16 amino acids. The CDR3 nucleotides are TGTGCCAGCAGCAAACACATGACAGGGCCCACCGGGGAGCTGTTTTTT. Protein: CASSKHMTGPTGELFF.

The V gene is TRBV7-3, the J gene TRBJ2-7, with a possible D match to TRBD2 (6 bases). The CDR3 has 14 residues. The ends were cut back, 5 bases at V and 5 bases at J, with 16 bases in the middle. In germline, CDR1 is SGHTA, CDR2 FQGTGA. The CDR3, as DNA: TGTGCCAGCAGCCTGGCGGGAAGGAGGGACGAGCAGTACTTC. This sequence encodes CASSLAGRRDEQYF.

This chain joins TRBV24-1 and TRBJ2-1; 7 bases agree with TRBD1. CDR1 and CDR2 from the germline V gene are KGHDR and SFDVKD. This CDR3 has 12 residues. V lost 9 bases and J lost 9; bases outside the gene matches: 7. The CDR3 DNA reads TGTGCCACCGAGGGGGCGAACGGTGAGCAGTTCTTC. Translated, it gives CATEGANGEQFF.

J is TRBJ1-2 and V is TRBV5-4; 8 nucleotides line up with TRBD1. Germline lookup yields CDR1 SGHNT and CDR2 YYREEE (reference sequence). This CDR3 contains 15 residues. V lost 0 bases and J lost 3; bases outside the gene matches: 4. CDR3 amino acids: CASSLASGGDYGYTF. The CDR3 bases are TGTGCCAGCAGCTTGGCCTCAGGGGGCGACTATGGCTACACCTTC. Combining the CDR3 with reference TRBV5-4 and TRBJ1-2 gives the whole variable domain ETGVTQSPTHLIKTRGQQVTLRCSSQSGHNTVSWYQQALGQGPQFIFQYYREEENGRGNFPPRFSGLQFPNYSSELNVNALELDDSALYLCASSLASGGDYGYTFGSGTRLTVV.

Concerning this clone itself: A much larger clone lies a single base off, so this may be a read error. The chain recombines TRBV7-7 with TRBJ1-1, with D maybe TRBD1 (5 bases). Germline CDR1 and CDR2: SSHAT and FNYEAQ (reference sequence). This CDR3 has 13 amino acids. The germline V and J ends were trimmed by 4 bases and 1 base, with 7 bases remaining between them. The CDR3 region has the DNA TGTGCCAGCAGCTCCGACAGGAACACTGAAGCTTTCTTT. Translated, it gives CASSSDRNTEAFF.

This clone is a singleton in its sample. The chain links TRBV9 to TRBJ2-2; 9 positions match TRBD2. The V segment lost 0 bases and the J segment 5 bases; nucleotides outside the gene matches: 2. The CDR3 runs 15 residues. CDR1 is SGDLS and CDR2 is YYNGEE in the germline V gene. This chain's CDR3 is CASSVGGGATGELFF. The CDR3, as DNA: TGTGCCAGCAGCGTAGGCGGGGGGGCTACCGGGGAGCTGTTTTTT.

The chain is built from TRBV9 and TRBJ1-5; 8 bases fit TRBD1. J lost 2 bases, V lost 3 bases, and 1 base had no gene match. The CDR3 contains 14 residues. Germline lookup yields CDR1 SGDLS and CDR2 YYNGEE. CDR3 protein: CASSAGGGNQPQHF. The DNA of the CDR3 is TGTGCCAGCAGCGCAGGGGGCGGCAATCAGCCCCAGCATTTT.

The V call is TRBV6-1, the J call TRBJ2-4, with TRBD1 matching 12 bases. Germline V CDR1 and CDR2: MNHNS, SASEGT. The V segment lost 0 bases and the J segment 4 bases; nucleotides outside the gene matches: 4. CDR3 length equals 17 residues. The CDR3 bases are TGTGCCAGCAGTGAAGCGGGGACAGGGGGCGCAAAAAACATTCAGTACTTC. Protein: CASSEAGTGGAKNIQYF.

This clone was seen a single time. This chain uses TRBV7-3 with TRBJ1-6; 11 bases line up with TRBD1. V shed 4 bases and J 7 bases; nucleotides not matched to a gene: 6. CDR1 is SGHTA and CDR2 is FQGTGA in the germline V gene. CDR3 length: 16 amino acids. CDR3 amino acids: CASSSSGQGANSPLHF. Written as DNA, the CDR3 is TGTGCCAGCAGCTCCTCTGGACAGGGGGCAAATTCACCCCTCCACTTT.

The table lists this clone with a count of one. The CDR3 region has the DNA TGTGCCAGCAGCAGGAATTGGGACAGGGAGGGAAACACCATATATTTT. The encoded protein is CASSRNWDREGNTIYF. The chain combines TRBV11-2 with TRBJ1-3; 9 positions agree with TRBD1. CDR1 and CDR2 (germline): SGHAT, FQNNGV. This CDR3 is 16 amino acids long. Trimming took 5 bases from V and 4 from J; bases not matched to a gene: 9.

V and J are TRBV4-1 and TRBJ1-3; TRBD1 is a possible D gene (5 bases). Looked up from germline, CDR1 is MGHRA and CDR2 is YSYEKL. V was pared by 0 bases and J by 2 bases, with 5 bases between. The CDR3 contains 14 residues. In nucleotides, the CDR3 is TGCGCCAGCAGCCAAGAAGGGGCTGGAAACACCATATATTTT. Translated: CASSQEGAGNTIYF.

The chain carries TRBV27 and TRBJ2-2, with D unresolved. V lost 6 bases to trimming and J lost 6 bases, with 14 bases between them. Germline V gene data show CDR1 as MNHEY and CDR2 as SMNVEV (reference sequence). The CDR3 consists of 14 residues. Here the CDR3 reads CASSRTAQPGELFF. CDR3 coding DNA: TGTGCCAGCAGCCGTACAGCTCAACCCGGGGAGCTGTTTTTT.

In this sample, this clone turned up once. This chain links TRBV29-1 with TRBJ2-2, with 10 bases lining up with TRBD1. The V and J ends lost 4 bases and 3 bases, in that order; junction bases with no gene match: 2. Germline CDR1 and CDR2: SQVTM and ANQGSEA. The CDR3 loop spans 14 amino acids. The CDR3 is CSVVDRGDTGELFF. The CDR3 nucleotides are TGCAGCGTTGTGGACAGGGGGGACACCGGGGAGCTGTTTTTT.

The sample holds one count of this clone. The CDR3 nucleotides are TGTGCCTGGAGCGCGGACAGGGGAAACGGCAATCAGCCCCAGCATTTT. Encoded protein: CAWSADRGNGNQPQHF. The V gene is TRBV30, the J gene TRBJ1-5; 9 bases align to TRBD1. The ends lost 3 bases at V and 2 bases at J; junction bases unmatched: 8. The CDR3 is 16 residues long. The germline gives CDR1 GTSNPN, CDR2 SVGIG (reference sequence).

This chain links TRBV5-1 with TRBJ2-5; maybe TRBD2 (5 bases). Looked up from germline, CDR1 is SGHRS and CDR2 is YFSETQ. The CDR3 covers 14 residues. Trimming pared 3 bases from V and 1 base from J, leaving 10 bases between. The CDR3 DNA sequence: TGCGCCAGCAGCTGGACCGGGGTCCAAGAGACCCAGTACTTC. Translation gives CASSWTGVQETQYF. Drawing the rest from reference TRBV5-1 and TRBJ2-5, the complete variable domain is KAGVTQTPRYLIKTRGQQVTLSCSPISGHRSVSWYQQTPGQGLQFLFEYFSETQRNKGNFPGRFSGRQFSNSRSEMNVSTLELGDSALYLCASSWTGVQETQYFGPGTRLLVL.